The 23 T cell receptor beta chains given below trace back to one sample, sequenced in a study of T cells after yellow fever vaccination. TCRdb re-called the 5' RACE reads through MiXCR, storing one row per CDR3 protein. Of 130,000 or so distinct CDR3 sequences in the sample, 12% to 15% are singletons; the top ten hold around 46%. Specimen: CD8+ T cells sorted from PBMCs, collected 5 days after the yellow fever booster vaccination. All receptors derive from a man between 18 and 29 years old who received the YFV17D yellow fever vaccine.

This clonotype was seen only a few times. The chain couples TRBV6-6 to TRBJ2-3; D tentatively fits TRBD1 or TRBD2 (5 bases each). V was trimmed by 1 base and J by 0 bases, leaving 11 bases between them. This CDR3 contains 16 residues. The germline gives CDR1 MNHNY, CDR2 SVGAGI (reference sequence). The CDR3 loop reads CASSYLGRTSTDTQYF. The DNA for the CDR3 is TGTGCCAGCAGTTACTTGGGACGGACAAGCACAGATACGCAGTATTTT.

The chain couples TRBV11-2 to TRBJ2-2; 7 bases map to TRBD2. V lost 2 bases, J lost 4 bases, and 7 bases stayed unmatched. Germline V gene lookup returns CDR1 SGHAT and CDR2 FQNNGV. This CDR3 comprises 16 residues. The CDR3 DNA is TGTGCCAGCAGCTTACCGCCGGGGGAGGGCACCGGGGAGCTGTTTTTT. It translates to CASSLPPGEGTGELFF.

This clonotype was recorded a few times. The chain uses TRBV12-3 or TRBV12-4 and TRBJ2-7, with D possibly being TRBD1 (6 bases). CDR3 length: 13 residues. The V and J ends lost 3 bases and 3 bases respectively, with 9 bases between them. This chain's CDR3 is CASSFKGVYEQYF. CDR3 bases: TGTGCCAGCAGTTTCAAGGGGGTCTACGAGCAGTACTTC.

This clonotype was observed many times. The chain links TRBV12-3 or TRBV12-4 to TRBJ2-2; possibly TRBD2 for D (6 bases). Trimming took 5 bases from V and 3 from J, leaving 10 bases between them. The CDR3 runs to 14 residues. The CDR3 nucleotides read TGTGCCAGCAGTCCGGAGGGTTACACCGGGGAGCTGTTTTTT. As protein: CASSPEGYTGELFF.

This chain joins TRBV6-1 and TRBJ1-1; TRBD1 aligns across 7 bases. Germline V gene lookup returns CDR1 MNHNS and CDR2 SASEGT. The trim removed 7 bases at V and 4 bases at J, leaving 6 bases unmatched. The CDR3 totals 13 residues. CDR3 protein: CASTSGGSTEAFF. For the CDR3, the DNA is TGTGCCAGCACCTCAGGGGGGAGCACTGAAGCTTTCTTT.

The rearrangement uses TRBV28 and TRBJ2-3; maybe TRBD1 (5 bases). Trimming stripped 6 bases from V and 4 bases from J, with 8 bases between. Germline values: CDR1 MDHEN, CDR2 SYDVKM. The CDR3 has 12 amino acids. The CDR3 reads CASSKGPDTQYF. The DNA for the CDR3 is TGTGCCAGCAGCAAGGGGCCAGATACGCAGTATTTT.

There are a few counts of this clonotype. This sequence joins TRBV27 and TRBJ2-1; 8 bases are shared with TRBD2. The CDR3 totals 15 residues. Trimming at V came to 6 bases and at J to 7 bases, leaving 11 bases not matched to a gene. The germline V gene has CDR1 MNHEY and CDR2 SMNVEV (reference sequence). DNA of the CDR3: TGTGCCAGCAGCCTATATTCCGGGACTAGTAATGAGCAGTTCTTC. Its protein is CASSLYSGTSNEQFF.

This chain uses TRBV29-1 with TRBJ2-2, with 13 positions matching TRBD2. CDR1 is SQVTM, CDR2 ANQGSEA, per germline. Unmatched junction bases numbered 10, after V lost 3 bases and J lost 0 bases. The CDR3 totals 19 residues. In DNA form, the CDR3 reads TGCAGCGTTGACGGGGAACTAGCGGGGGGGATAGCGAACACCGGGGAGCTGTTTTTT. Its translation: CSVDGELAGGIANTGELFF.

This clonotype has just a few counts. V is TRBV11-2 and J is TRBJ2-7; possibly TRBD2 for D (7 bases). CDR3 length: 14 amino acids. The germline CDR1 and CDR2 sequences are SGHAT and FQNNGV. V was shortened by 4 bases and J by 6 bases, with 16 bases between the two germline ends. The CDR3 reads CASSSPAGAGEQYF. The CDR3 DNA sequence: TGTGCCAGCAGCTCGCCGGCGGGGGCAGGCGAGCAGTACTTC. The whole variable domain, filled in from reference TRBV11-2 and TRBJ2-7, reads EAGVAQSPRYKIIEKRQSVAFWCNPISGHATLYWYQQILGQGPKLLIQFQNNGVVDDSQLPKDRFSAERLKGVDSTLKIQPAKLEDSAVYLCASSSPAGAGEQYFGPGTRLTVT.

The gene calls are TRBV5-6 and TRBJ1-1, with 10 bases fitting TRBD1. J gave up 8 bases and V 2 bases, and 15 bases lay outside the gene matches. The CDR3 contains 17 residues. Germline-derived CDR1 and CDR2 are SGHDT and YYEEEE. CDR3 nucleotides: TGTGCCAGCAGCTTAGCAATCGGGACAGGGGCCCCTATGGAAGCTTTCTTT. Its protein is CASSLAIGTGAPMEAFF.

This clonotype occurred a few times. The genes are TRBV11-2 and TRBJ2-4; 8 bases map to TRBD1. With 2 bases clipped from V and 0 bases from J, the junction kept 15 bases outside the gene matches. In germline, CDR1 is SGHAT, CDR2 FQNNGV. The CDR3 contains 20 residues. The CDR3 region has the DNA TGTGCCAGCAGCTTAATTCAAGGGTACAGGGGGGAAAGAGCCAAAAACATTCAGTACTTC. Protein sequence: CASSLIQGYRGERAKNIQYF.

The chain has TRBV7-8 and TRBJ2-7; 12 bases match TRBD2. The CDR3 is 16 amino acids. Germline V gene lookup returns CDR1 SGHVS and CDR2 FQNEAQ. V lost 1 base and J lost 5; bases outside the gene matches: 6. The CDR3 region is CASSLDLAGGLNEQYF. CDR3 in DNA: TGTGCCAGCAGCTTAGATCTAGCGGGGGGGCTAAACGAGCAGTACTTC.

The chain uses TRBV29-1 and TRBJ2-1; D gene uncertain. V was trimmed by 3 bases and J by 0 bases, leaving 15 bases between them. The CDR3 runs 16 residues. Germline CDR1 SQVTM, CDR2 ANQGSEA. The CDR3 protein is CSVEFGTLSSYNEQFF. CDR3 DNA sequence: TGCAGCGTTGAGTTTGGCACACTGAGCTCCTACAATGAGCAGTTCTTC.

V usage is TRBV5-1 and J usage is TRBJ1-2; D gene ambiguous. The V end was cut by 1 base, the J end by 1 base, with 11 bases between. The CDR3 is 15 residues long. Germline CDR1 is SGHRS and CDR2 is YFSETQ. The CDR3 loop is CASSLTGNLNYGYTF. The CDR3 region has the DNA TGCGCCAGCAGCTTGACGGGAAACCTTAACTATGGCTACACCTTC.

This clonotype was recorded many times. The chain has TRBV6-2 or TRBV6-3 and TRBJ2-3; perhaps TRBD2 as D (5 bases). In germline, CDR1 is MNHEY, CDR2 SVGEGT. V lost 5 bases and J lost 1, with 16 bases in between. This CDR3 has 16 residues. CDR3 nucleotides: TGTGCCAGCAGTAGAGACTACGAGAAAGGCACAGATACGCAGTATTTT. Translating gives CASSRDYEKGTDTQYF.

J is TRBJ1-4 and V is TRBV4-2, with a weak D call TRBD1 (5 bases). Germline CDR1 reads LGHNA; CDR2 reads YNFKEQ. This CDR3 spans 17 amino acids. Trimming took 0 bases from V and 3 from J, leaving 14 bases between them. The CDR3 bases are TGTGCCAGCAGCCAAGATCCCGGGGGAGCAGCTAATGAAAAACTGTTTTTT. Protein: CASSQDPGGAANEKLFF.

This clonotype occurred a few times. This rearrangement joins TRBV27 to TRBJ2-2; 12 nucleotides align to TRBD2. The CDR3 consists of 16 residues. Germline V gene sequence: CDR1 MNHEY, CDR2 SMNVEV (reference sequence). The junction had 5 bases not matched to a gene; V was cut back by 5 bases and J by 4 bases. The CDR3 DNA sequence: TGTGCCAGCAGTCCTACTAGCGGGGGGTTCACCGGGGAGCTGTTTTTT. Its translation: CASSPTSGGFTGELFF.

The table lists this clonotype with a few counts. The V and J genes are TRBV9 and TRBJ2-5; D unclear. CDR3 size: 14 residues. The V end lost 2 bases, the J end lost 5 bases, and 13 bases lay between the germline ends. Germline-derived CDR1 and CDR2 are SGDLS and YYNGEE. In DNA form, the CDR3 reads TGTGCCAGCAGCGTGACCGGTGGCTTGGAGACCCAGTACTTC. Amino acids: CASSVTGGLETQYF.

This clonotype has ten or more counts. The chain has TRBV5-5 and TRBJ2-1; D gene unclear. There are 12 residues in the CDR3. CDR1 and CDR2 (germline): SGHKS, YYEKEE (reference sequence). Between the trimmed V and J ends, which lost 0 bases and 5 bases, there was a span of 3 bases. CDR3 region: CASSLGDNEQFF. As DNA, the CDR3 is TGTGCCAGCAGCTTGGGGGACAATGAGCAGTTCTTC.

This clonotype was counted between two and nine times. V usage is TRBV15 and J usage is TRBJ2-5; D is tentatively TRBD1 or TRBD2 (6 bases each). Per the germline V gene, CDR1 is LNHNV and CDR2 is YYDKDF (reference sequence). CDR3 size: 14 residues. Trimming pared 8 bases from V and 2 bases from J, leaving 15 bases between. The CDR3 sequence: CATGGPGQQETQYF. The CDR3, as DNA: TGTGCCACCGGGGGGCCCGGTCAGCAAGAGACCCAGTACTTC. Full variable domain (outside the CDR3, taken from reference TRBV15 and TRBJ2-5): DAMVIQNPRYQVTQFGKPVTLSCSQTLNHNVMYWYQQKSSQAPKLLFHYYDKDFNNEADTPDNFQSRRPNTSFCFLDIRSPGLGDTAMYLCATGGPGQQETQYFGPGTRLLVL.

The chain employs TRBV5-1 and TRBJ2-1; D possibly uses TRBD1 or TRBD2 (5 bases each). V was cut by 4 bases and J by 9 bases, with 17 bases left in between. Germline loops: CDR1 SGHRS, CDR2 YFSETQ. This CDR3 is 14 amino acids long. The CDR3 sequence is CASSLVRVQGEQFF. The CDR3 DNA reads TGCGCCAGCAGCCTGGTGAGGGTGCAGGGTGAGCAGTTCTTC.

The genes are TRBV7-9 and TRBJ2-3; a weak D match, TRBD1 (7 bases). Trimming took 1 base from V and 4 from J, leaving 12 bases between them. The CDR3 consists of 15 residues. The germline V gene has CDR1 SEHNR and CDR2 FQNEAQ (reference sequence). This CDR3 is CASSLEQGGADTQYF. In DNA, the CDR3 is TGTGCCAGCAGCTTAGAGCAGGGGGGCGCAGATACGCAGTATTTT.

CDR3 sequence: CASSLSPGAGETQYF. The CDR3 nucleotides read TGTGCCAGCAGTTTATCCCCAGGGGCGGGGGAGACCCAGTACTTC. The rearrangement joins TRBV27 to TRBJ2-5; either TRBD1 or TRBD2 may fit D (6 bases each). Germline values: CDR1 MNHEY, CDR2 SMNVEV (reference sequence). There are 15 residues in the CDR3. Deletions cut 0 bases from V and 5 bases from J, with 13 bases between.